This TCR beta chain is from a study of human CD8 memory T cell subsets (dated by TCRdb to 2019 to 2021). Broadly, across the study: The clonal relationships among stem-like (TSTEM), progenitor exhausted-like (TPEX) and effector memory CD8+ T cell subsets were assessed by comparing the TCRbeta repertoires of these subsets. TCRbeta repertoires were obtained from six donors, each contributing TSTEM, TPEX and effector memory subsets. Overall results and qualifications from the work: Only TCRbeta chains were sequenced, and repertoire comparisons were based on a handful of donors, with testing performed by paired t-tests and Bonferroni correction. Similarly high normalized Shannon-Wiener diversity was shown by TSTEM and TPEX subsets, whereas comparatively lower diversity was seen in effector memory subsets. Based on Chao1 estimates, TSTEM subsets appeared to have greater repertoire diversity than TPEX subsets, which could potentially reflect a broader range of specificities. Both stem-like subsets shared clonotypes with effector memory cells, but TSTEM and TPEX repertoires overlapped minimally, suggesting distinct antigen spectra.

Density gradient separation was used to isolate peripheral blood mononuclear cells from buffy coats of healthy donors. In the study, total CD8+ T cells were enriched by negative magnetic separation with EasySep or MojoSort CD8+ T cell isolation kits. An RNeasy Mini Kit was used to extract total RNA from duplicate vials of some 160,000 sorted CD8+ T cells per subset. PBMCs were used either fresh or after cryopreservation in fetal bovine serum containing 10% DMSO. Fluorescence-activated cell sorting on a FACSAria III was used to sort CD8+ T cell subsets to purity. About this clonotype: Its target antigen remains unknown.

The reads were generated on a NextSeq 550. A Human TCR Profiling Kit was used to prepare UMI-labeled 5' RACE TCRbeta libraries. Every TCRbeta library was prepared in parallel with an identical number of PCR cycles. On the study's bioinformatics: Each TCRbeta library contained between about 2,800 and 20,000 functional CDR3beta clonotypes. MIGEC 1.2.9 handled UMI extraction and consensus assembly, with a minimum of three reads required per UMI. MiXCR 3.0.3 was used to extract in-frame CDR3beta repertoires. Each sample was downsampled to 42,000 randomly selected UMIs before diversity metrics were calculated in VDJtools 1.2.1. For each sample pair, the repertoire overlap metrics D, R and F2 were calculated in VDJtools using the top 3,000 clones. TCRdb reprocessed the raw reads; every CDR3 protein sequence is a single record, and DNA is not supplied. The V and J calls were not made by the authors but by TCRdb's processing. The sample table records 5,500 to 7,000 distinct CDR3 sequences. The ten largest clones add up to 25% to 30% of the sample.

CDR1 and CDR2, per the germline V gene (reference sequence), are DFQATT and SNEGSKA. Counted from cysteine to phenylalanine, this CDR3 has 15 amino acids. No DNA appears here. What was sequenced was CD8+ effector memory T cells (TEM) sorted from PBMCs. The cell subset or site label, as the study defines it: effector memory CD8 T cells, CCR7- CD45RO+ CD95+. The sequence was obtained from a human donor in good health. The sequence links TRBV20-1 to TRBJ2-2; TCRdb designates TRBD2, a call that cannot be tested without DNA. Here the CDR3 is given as CSASNQEGYTGELFF.